Sequencing of this T cell receptor (beta chain) was carried out in a study of T cells after posttransplantation cyclophosphamide. Clones were read by immunoSEQ multiplex PCR, and TCRdb kept only the in-frame ones, dropping some. The sample yields tens of thousands of clones, without any singletons. This clone was counted at least ten times. What it binds is not known. Busulfan-fludarabine conditioning, marrow transplant, and cyclophosphamide on days +3 and +4 were administered. The CDR3 has 19 amino acids. Looked up from germline, CDR1 is LNHDA and CDR2 is SQIVND (reference sequence). Trimming stripped 5 bases from V and 6 bases from J, with 30 bases between. Findings of the study overall: Later post-transplant blood repertoires were often dominated by donor CD8+ memory clones.

The V call is TRBV19, the J call TRBJ2-3; tentative D call: TRBD2 (7 bases). This clonotype was sampled from a male patient aged 18-29 years who received an allogeneic stem cell transplant from a related donor, was CMV-positive, and had no GVHD. Some T cells may have originated in the graft donor. The starting material was PBMCs, obtained after allogeneic stem cell transplant with posttransplant cyclophosphamide. CDR3 sequence: CASSCGDNPSGTPGDTQYF. CDR3 DNA: TGTGCCAGTAGTTGCGGGGACAACCCTAGCGGCACCCCGGGGGATACGCAGTATTTT.